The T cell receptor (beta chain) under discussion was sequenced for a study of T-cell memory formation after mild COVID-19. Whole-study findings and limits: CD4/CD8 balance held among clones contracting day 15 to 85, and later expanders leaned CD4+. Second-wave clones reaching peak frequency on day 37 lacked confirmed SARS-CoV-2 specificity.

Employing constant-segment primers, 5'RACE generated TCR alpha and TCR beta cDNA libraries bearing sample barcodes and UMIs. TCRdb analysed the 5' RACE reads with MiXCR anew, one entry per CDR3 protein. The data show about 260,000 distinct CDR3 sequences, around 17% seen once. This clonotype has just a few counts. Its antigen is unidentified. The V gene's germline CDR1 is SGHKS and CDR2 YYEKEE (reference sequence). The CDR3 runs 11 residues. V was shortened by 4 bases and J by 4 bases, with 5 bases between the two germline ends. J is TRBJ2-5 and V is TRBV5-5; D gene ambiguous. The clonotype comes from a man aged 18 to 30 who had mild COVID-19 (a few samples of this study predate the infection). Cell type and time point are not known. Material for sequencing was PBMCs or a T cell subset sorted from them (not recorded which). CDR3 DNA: TGTGCCAGCAGCACCTCAGAGACCCAGTACTTC. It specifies CASSTSETQYF.